One T cell receptor beta chain is described in this entry. Its antigen is unknown. At one end, the junction sequence differs from germline, possibly due to a read error. Patients with a history of autoimmune disease or receiving systemic immunosuppression were excluded from the trial. Peripheral blood for TCR sequencing was drawn from every dose cohort at baseline, at cycle 4 day 1 and at cycle 7 day 1. The samples were taken from a phase I, first-in-human, multicenter, open-label dose-escalation trial of ivuxolimab. Adults with locally advanced or metastatic melanoma, renal cell carcinoma, hepatocellular carcinoma or head and neck squamous cell carcinoma were enrolled in the trial. CD4+ and CD8+ T cells were sorted separately from peripheral blood before TCR sequencing. Taken from the germline V gene, the CDR1 and CDR2 loops are ENHRY and SYGVKD. The CDR3 measures 10 amino acids from cysteine to phenylalanine. Of all the DNA, just the CDR3 is kept, 30 bases in frame from base 1.

The data were obtained in a study of OX40 agonist ivuxolimab in advanced cancers. With regard to the full study: The costimulatory receptor OX40 (CD134) was targeted by ivuxolimab, a fully human IgG2 agonistic monoclonal antibody. In the dose-escalation cohort, 70% to 85% of patients were male, and the mean age was roughly 60 years with a range of about 20 to 80. Patients were allowed to have had prior anti-PD-1, anti-PD-L1 or anti-CTLA-4 therapy, and approximately 40% of the dose-escalation patients had been treated with checkpoint inhibitors. The paper covers the monotherapy dose-escalation part of the phase I ivuxolimab trial, which included N of about 50 patients. Partial responses were achieved by three dose-escalation patients, of whom one had hepatocellular carcinoma and two had cutaneous melanoma. Intravenous ivuxolimab was administered to patients every 2 weeks at six dose levels: 0.01, 0.1, 0.3, 1.5, 3 and 10 mg/kg. The purpose of peripheral TCRbeta sequencing was to test whether ivuxolimab changed TCR sequence diversity and led to clonal T-cell expansion. Among the roughly 52 dose-escalation patients, 19 had hepatocellular carcinoma, approximately 15 melanoma, 9 renal cell carcinoma and 9 head and neck cancer. Results the study describes overall, beyond this receptor: Low levels of normalized T-cell clonal expansion were also seen in some patients who did not respond. Partial responders in the 0.1-3.0 mg/kg groups had among the lowest normalized peripheral clonal expansion, especially among CD8+ T cells. Antigen specificity was not determined for the clonally expanded peripheral T cells. After ivuxolimab, expanded clones were on average more numerous among CD8+ T cells than among CD4+ T cells. At doses of 0.1 to 3.0 mg/kg, clonal expansion of both CD4+ and CD8+ T cells in blood was seen between baseline and week 6.

Genomic DNA was extracted from sorted cells for sequencing of the TCRbeta CDR3 region. The immunoSEQ Assay was used for sequencing of TCRbeta CDR3 regions. The source is immuneACCESS, and TCRdb retained only in-frame sequences with V and J called. Part of the clones is not carried over; for the studies checked, unresolved V genes explain less than half of this, and the remainder is unexplained. The sample table records under 80,000 clones; approximately 85% of these occur just once. The ten largest make up roughly 2.3% of the sample. The sequence is built from TRBV10-3 and TRBJ2-5, with the D gene not clear enough to name. This TCR came from an adult with an advanced solid tumor such as melanoma, head and neck, liver or kidney cancer. The starting material was CD4+ or CD8+ T cells sorted from blood, obtained in a trial of the OX40 agonist ivuxolimab. This receptor carries the CDR3 CATGQEAQYF. The sequence in DNA is TGTGCCACCGGCCAAGAGGCCCAGTACTTC.